The rows below give T cell receptor beta chains drawn from one sample of a study of T-cell memory formation after mild COVID-19. TCRdb independently ran MiXCR on the 5' RACE reads; one entry per CDR3 protein. The table records 250,000 to 300,000 distinct CDR3 sequences, around 8% of them present only once. Input material: PBMCs or a T cell subset sorted from them (not recorded which). Receptors originate from a young man who had mild COVID-19 (a few samples of this study predate the infection). Cell type and time point are not known. The CDR3 runs from the conserved cysteine through the conserved F or W. The order of the fields is clone size, V gene, J gene, D gene, CDR3 DNA, CDR3 protein. A D gene is named only where the DNA matches it firmly. The size entry is marked missing in some rows and otherwise reads once, few, many or a size class.

few	TRBV11-2	TRBJ1-2	NA	TGTGCCAGCAGCCGCATAATTGCCGACGGAAACTATGGCTACACCTTC	CASSRIIADGNYGYTF
NA	TRBV9	TRBJ1-2	NA	TGTGCCAGCAGCAAACCTAGACAGGAGTATGGCTACACCTTC	CASSKPRQEYGYTF
NA	TRBV29-1	TRBJ1-2	TRBD1	TGCAGCGTTGCGGGACAGCTCTATGGCTACACCTTC	CSVAGQLYGYTF
few	TRBV12-3/TRBV12-4	TRBJ1-1	NA	TGTGCCAGCAGTTTGGTTTCAGGGGAGGGTTTCTTT	CASSLVSGEGFF
few	TRBV6-2/TRBV6-3	TRBJ1-2	NA	TGTGCCAGCAGTCGACAGCTTGGGACCTATGGCTACACCTTC	CASSRQLGTYGYTF
few	TRBV12-3/TRBV12-4	TRBJ2-3	TRBD2	TGTGCCAGCAGTGACCGCGGGGGGGACTCAGATACGCAGTATTTT	CASSDRGGDSDTQYF
few	TRBV7-2	TRBJ2-3	NA	TGTGCCAGCAGGAAACAGGAGGATACGCAGTATTTT	CASRKQEDTQYF
NA	TRBV4-2	TRBJ1-2	TRBD1	TGTGCCAGCAGCCAAGACCACGGCCAGGGGGCTTACTATGGCTACACCTTC	CASSQDHGQGAYYGYTF
NA	TRBV27	TRBJ2-3	TRBD1	TGTGCCAGCAGTTTACTCCGGACAGGGCCGAAAGATACGCAGTATTTT	CASSLLRTGPKDTQYF
few	TRBV4-1	TRBJ2-7	TRBD1	TGCGCCAGCAGCCAAGACAGGGGACAGGGTGGCGAGCAGTACTTC	CASSQDRGQGGEQYF
few	TRBV5-1	TRBJ2-7	TRBD2	TGCGCCAGCAGCACGGGGGGGCCTTCCTACGAGCAGTACTTC	CASSTGGPSYEQYF
few	TRBV5-4	TRBJ2-3	NA	TGTGCCAGCAGCTTAAGTTCAGGGATCACCCCTCCCCAGTATTTT	CASSLSSGITPPQYF
NA	TRBV5-4	TRBJ2-5	NA	TGTGCCAGCAGCCCGGAGATGGAAGAGACCCAGTACTTC	CASSPEMEETQYF
NA	TRBV9	TRBJ2-3	NA	TGTGCCAGCAGCACCAATACGTCCCCAGATACGCAGTATTTT	CASSTNTSPDTQYF
NA	TRBV4-2	TRBJ2-5	NA	TGTGCCAGCAGCCAAGACGGGGCGGGGCGCATCCAAGAGACCCAGTACTTC	CASSQDGAGRIQETQYF
NA	TRBV15	TRBJ2-7	NA	TGTGCCACCAGCAGAGATAGGTCGTCGAGCTCCTACGAGCAGTACTTC	CATSRDRSSSSYEQYF